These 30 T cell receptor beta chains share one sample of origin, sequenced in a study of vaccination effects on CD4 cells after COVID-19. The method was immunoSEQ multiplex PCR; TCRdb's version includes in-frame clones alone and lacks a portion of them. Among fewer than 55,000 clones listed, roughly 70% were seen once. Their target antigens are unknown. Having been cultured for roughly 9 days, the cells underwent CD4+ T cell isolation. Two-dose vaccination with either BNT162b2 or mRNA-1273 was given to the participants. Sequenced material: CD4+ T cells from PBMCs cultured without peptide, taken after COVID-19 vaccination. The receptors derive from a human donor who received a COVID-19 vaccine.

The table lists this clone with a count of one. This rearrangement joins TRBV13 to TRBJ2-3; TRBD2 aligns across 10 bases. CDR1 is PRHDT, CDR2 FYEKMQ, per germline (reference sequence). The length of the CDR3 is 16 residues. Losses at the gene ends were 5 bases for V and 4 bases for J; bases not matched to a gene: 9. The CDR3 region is CASSQSPAGGPDTQYF. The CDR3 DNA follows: TGTGCCAGCAGCCAGTCCCCAGCGGGAGGGCCAGATACGCAGTATTTT.

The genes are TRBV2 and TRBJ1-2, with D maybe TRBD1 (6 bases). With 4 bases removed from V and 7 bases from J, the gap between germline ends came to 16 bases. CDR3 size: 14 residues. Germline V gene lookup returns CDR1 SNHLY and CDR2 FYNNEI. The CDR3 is CASSVHGKGGGYTF. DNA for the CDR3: TGTGCCAGCAGTGTGCACGGGAAAGGGGGTGGCTACACCTTC. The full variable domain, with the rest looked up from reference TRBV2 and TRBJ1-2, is EPEVTQTPSHQVTQMGQEVILRCVPISNHLYFYWYRQILGQKVEFLVSFYNNEISEKSEIFDDQFSVERPDGSNFTLKIRSTKLEDSAMYFCASSVHGKGGGYTFGSGTRLTVV.

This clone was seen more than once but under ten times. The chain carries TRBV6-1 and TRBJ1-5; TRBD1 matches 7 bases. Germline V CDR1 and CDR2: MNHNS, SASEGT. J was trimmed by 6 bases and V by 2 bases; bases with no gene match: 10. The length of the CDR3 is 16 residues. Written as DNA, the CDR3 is TGTGCCAGCAGTGAATATCTGGGGCAGGGGGTTCAGCCCCAGCATTTT. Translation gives CASSEYLGQGVQPQHF.

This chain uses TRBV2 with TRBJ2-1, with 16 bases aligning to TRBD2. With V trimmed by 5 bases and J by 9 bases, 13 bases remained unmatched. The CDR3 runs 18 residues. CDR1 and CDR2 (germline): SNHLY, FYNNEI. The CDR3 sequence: CASSPVPGLAGGPTEQFF. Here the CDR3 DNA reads TGTGCCAGCAGTCCTGTCCCGGGACTAGCGGGAGGGCCTACTGAGCAGTTCTTC.

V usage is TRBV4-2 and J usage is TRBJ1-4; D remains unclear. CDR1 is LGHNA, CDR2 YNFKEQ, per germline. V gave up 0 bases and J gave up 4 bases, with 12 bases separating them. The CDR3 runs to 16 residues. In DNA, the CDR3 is TGTGCCAGCAGCCAAGACGGCGGGTCGGTTAATGAAAAACTGTTTTTT. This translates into CASSQDGGSVNEKLFF.

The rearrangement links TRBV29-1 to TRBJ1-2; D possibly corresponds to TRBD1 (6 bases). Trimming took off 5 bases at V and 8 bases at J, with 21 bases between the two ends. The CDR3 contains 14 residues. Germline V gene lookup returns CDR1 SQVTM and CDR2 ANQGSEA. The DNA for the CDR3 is TGCAGCGTTTCGGACAACAGGGAGAAGGGCGGCTACACCTTC. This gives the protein CSVSDNREKGGYTF.

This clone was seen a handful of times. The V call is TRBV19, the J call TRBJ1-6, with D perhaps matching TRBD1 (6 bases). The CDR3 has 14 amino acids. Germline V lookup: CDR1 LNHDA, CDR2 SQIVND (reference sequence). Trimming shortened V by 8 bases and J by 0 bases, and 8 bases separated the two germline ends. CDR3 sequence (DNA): TGTGCCAGTCGGGACACCTCCTATAATTCACCCCTCCACTTT. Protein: CASRDTSYNSPLHF.

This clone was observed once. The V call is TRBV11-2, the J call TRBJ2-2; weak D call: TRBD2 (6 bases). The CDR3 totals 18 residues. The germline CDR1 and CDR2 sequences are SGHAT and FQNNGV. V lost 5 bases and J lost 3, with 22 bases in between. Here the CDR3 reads CASSVFLQAGFYTGELFF. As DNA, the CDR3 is TGTGCCAGCAGCGTCTTCCTGCAAGCGGGCTTTTACACCGGGGAGCTGTTTTTT. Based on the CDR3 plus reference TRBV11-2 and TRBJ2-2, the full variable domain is EAGVAQSPRYKIIEKRQSVAFWCNPISGHATLYWYQQILGQGPKLLIQFQNNGVVDDSQLPKDRFSAERLKGVDSTLKIQPAKLEDSAVYLCASSVFLQAGFYTGELFFGEGSRLTVL.

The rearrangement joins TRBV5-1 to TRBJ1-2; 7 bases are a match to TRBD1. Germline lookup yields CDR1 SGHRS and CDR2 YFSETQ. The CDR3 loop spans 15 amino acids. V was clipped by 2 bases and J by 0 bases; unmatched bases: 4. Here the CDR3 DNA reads TGCGCCAGCAGCTTCGACAGGGCATCTAACTATGGCTACACCTTC. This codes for CASSFDRASNYGYTF.

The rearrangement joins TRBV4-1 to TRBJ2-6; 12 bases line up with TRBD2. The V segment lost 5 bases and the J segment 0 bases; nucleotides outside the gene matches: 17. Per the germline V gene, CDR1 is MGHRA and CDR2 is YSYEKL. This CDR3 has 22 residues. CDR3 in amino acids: CASSSPPRLAGDIHSGANVLTF. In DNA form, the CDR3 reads TGCGCCAGCAGCTCACCCCCTCGACTAGCGGGGGATATTCACTCTGGGGCCAACGTCCTGACTTTC.

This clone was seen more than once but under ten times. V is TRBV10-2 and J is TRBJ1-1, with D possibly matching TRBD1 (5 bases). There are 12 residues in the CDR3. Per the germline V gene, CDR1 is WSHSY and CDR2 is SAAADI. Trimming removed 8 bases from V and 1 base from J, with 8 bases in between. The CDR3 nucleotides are TGCGCCAGCTCCCAGGGGAACACTGAAGCTTTCTTT. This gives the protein CASSQGNTEAFF.

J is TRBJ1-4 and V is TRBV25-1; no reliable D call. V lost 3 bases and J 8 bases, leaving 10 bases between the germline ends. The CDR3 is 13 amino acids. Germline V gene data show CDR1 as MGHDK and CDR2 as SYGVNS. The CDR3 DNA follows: TGTGCCAGCAGTGATGGAGCGGGGGAAAAACTGTTTTTT. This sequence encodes CASSDGAGEKLFF.

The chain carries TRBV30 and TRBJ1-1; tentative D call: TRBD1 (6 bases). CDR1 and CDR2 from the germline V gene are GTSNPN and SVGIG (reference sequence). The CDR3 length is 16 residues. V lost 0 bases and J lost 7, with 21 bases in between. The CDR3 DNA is TGTGCCTGGAGTGTACTGCGGGGGCGGAGGGCCAATGAAGCTTTCTTT. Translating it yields CAWSVLRGRRANEAFF. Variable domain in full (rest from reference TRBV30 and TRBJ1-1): SQTIHQWPATLVQPVGSPLSLECTVEGTSNPNLYWYRQAAGRGLQLLFYSVGIGQISSEVPQNLSASRPQDRQFILSSKKLLLSDSGFYLCAWSVLRGRRANEAFFGQGTRLTVV.

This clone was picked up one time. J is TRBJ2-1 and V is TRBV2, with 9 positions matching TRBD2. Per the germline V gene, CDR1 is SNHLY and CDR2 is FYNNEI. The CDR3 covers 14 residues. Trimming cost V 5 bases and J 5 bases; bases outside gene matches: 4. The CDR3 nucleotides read TGTGCCAGCAGTTCTAGCGGGACTAACAATGAGCAGTTCTTC. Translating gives CASSSSGTNNEQFF.

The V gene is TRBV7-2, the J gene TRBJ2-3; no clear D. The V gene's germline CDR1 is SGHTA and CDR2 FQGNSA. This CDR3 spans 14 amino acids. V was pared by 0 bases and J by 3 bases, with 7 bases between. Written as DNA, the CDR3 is TGTGCCAGCAGCTTAGCCCCTGGGACAGATACGCAGTATTTT. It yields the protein CASSLAPGTDTQYF.

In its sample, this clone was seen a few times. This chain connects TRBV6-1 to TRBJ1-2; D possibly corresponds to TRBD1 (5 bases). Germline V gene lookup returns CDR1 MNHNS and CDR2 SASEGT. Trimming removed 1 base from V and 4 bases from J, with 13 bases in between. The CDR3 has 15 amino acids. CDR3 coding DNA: TGTGCCAGCAGTGAAGTTAAGGGTGGGGGCTATGGCTACACCTTC. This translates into CASSEVKGGGYGYTF.

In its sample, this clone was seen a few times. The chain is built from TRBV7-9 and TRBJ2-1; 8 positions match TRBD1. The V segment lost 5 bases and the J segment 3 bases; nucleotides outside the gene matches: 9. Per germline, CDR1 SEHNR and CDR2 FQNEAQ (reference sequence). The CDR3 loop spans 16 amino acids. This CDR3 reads CASSGRDRLGYNEQFF. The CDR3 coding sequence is TGTGCCAGCAGCGGCCGGGACAGGTTGGGCTACAATGAGCAGTTCTTC. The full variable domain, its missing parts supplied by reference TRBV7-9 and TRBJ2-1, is DTGVSQNPRHKITKRGQNVTFRCDPISEHNRLYWYRQTLGQGPEFLTYFQNEAQLEKSRLLSDRFSAERPKGSFSTLEIQRTEQGDSAMYLCASSGRDRLGYNEQFFGPGTRLTVL.

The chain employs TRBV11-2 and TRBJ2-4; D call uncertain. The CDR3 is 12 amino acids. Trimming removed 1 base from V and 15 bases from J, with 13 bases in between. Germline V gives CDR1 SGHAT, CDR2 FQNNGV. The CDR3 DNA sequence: TGTGCCAGCAGCTTAGTAAGTGGTTCTGTGTACTTC. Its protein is CASSLVSGSVYF.

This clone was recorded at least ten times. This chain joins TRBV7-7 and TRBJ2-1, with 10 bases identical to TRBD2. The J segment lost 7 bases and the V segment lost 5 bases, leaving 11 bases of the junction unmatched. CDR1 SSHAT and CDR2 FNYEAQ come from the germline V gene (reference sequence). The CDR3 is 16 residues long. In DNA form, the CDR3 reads TGTGCCAGCAGCATAGGGAGACTAGCGGGCAATAATGAGCAGTTCTTC. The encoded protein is CASSIGRLAGNNEQFF. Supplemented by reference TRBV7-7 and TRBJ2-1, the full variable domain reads GAGVSQSPRYKVTKRGQDVTLRCDPISSHATLYWYQQALGQGPEFLTYFNYEAQPDKSGLPSDRFSAERPEGSISTLTIQRTEQRDSAMYRCASSIGRLAGNNEQFFGPGTRLTVL.

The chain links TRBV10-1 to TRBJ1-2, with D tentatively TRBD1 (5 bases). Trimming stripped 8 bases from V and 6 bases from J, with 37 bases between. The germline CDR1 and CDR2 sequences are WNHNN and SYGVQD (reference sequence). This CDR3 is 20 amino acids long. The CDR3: CASGAGETLLSPNFDHGYTF. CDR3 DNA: TGCGCCAGCGGGGCGGGAGAGACACTCCTGAGTCCTAATTTCGACCATGGCTACACCTTC.

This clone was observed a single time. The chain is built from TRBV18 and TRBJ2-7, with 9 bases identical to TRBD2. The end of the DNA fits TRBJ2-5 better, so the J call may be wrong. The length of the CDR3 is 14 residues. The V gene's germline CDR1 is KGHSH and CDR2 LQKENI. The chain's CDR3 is CASQSNGLAETQYF. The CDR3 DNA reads TGTGCCAGCCAATCGAACGGACTAGCGGAGACCCAGTACTTC.

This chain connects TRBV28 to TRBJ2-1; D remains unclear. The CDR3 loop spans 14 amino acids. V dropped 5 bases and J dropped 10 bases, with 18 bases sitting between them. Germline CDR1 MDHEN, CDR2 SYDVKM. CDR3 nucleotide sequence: TGTGCCAGCAGTCCCCCTACCGGGTGGCCCGAGCAGTTCTTC. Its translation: CASSPPTGWPEQFF.

Here the CDR3 reads CASSPPGLAHEQYF. In nucleotides, the CDR3 is TGTGCCAGCTCACCACCGGGGCTAGCCCACGAGCAGTACTTC. The genes are TRBV18 and TRBJ2-7, with D perhaps given as TRBD1 or TRBD2 (5 bases each). Germline values: CDR1 KGHSH, CDR2 LQKENI. V dropped 0 bases and J dropped 5 bases, with 11 bases sitting between them. This CDR3 is built from 14 residues.

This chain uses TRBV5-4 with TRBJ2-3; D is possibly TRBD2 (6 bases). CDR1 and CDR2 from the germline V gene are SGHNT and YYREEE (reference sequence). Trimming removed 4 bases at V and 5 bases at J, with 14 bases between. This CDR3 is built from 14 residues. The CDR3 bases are TGTGCCAGCAGCATGACTAGTATGAGAGATACGCAGTATTTT. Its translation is CASSMTSMRDTQYF.

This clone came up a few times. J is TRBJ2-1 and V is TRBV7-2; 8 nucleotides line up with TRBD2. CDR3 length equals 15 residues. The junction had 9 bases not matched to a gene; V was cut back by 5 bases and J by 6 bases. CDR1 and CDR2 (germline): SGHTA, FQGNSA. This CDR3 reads CASSQRTSIRNEQFF. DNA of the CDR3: TGTGCCAGCAGCCAACGGACTAGCATTCGCAATGAGCAGTTCTTC.

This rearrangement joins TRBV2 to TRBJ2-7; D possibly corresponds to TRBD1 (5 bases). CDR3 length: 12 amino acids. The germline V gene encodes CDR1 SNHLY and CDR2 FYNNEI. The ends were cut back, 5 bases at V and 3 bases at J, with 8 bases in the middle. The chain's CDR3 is CASSFQGYEQYF. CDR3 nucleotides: TGTGCCAGCAGTTTTCAGGGCTACGAGCAGTACTTC.

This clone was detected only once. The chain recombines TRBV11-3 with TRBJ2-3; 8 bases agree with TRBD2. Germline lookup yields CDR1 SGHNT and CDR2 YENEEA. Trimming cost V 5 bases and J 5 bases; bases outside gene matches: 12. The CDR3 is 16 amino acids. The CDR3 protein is CASSTRSGDGRDTQYF. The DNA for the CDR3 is TGTGCCAGCAGCACCCGTAGCGGGGACGGTCGAGATACGCAGTATTTT.

The DNA for the CDR3 is TGTGCCAGCAGCCCCAGACAGGGTAGGTCTGGGGCCAACGTCCTGACTTTC. Amino acid sequence: CASSPRQGRSGANVLTF. The chain carries TRBV11-3 and TRBJ2-6, with TRBD1 matching 7 bases. Germline V gives CDR1 SGHNT, CDR2 YENEEA. This CDR3 is 17 amino acids long. Losses at the gene ends were 5 bases for V and 1 base for J; bases not matched to a gene: 8.

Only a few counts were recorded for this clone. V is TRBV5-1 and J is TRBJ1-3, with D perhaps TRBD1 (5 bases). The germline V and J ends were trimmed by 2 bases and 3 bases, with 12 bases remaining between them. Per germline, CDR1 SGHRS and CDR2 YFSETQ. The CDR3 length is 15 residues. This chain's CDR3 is CASSLEGLSGNTIYF. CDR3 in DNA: TGCGCCAGCAGCTTAGAGGGGCTCAGTGGAAACACCATATATTTT.

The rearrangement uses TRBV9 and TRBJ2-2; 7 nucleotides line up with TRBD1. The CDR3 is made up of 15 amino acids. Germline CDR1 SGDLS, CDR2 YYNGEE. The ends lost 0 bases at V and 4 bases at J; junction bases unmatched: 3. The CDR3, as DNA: TGTGCCAGCAGCGTAGACAGGGGTGGCACCGGGGAGCTGTTTTTT. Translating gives CASSVDRGGTGELFF.